This T cell receptor (beta chain) was sequenced in a study of T-cell reconstitution after alpha-beta-depleted transplantation in children. Study-wide findings and caveats: There were reportedly several hundred expanded graft clones from which alpha-beta T cells came about two months after transplant.

The germline gives CDR1 SGHRS, CDR2 YFSETQ. The V and J ends lost 4 bases and 4 bases respectively, with 14 bases between them. CDR3 length equals 14 residues. This clonotype appeared many times. Its antigen is unknown. Researchers prepared the TCRbeta library using unique molecular identifiers, the study reports. TCRdb reprocessed the PCR reads with MiXCR, giving one entry per CDR3 protein. Of about 440,000 distinct CDR3 sequences in the sample, about 40% are singletons; the top ten hold 25% to 30%. This clonotype was sampled from a girl aged 2-10 years with aplastic anemia, due to receive a stem cell transplant. This chain connects TRBV5-1 to TRBJ1-2; D uncertain. Sequenced material: PBMCs, taken before TCRalphabeta/CD19-depleted stem cell transplant. The CDR3 reads CASSPDDGRYGYTF. The CDR3 region has the DNA TGCGCCAGCAGCCCCGACGACGGACGCTATGGCTACACCTTC. Using reference TRBV5-1 and TRBJ1-2 for the parts outside the CDR3, the full variable domain is KAGVTQTPRYLIKTRGQQVTLSCSPISGHRSVSWYQQTPGQGLQFLFEYFSETQRNKGNFPGRFSGRQFSNSRSEMNVSTLELGDSALYLCASSPDDGRYGYTFGSGTRLTVV.